This TCR beta chain was found in a study of human T cells and chemical hapten exposure. This CDR3 comprises 15 residues. The germline V gene encodes CDR1 MDHEN and CDR2 SYDVKM. V dropped 9 bases and J dropped 3 bases, with 18 bases sitting between them. Time point given: patch test 1, 2 weeks after DPC sensitization. Documented treatment: therapeutic diphenylcyclopropenone sensitization with weekly scalp DPC. TCRdb used MiXCR to reprocess the RACE reads, holding one entry per CDR3 protein. This table holds under 450,000 distinct CDR3 sequences, around 4.8% found once. This clonotype was recorded many times.

The receptor's source is a woman aged 50 to 60 with alopecia areata. Some clones in this sample may be carry-over from other donors' samples. Source: whole blood, taken in connection with sensitization to the hapten diphenylcyclopropenone (DPC). The chain couples TRBV28 to TRBJ1-5; D is possibly TRBD1 (6 bases). For the CDR3, the DNA is TGTGCCAGTCTTGCCGGGACACCGAACAATCAGCCCCAGCATTTT. Translation: CASLAGTPNNQPQHF.